These 6 T cell receptor beta chains were all obtained from the same sample, sequenced in a study of T cell repertoires in aging, cancer and after chemotherapy. The template was genomic DNA from peripheral blood, not RNA. A mixed TRB-A/B primer pool amplified rearranged TRB by multiplex touch-down PCR. Each CDR3 protein is one row after TCRdb ran MiXCR on the multiplex PCR reads. The sample lists 9,500 or so distinct CDR3 sequences, roughly a quarter occurring once. Source material: blood. The receptors come from a human donor in good health.

This clonotype qualifies as medium-sized (0.01 to 0.1%). DNA for the CDR3: TGTGCCAGCAGTTTTAGACGTACTCAAGAGCCCCAGCATTTT. Protein product: CASSFRRTQEPQHF. V is TRBV12-3 or TRBV12-4 and J is TRBJ1-5; no clear D gene. The CDR3 loop spans 14 amino acids. Trimming left V 3 bases short and J 8 bases short, with 14 bases between.

This clonotype was picked up a small number of times. The chain recombines TRBV5-1 with TRBJ2-3, with D possibly being TRBD2 (6 bases). Germline V gene lookup returns CDR1 SGHRS and CDR2 YFSETQ. The CDR3 has 15 amino acids. The V end was cut by 2 bases, the J end by 4 bases, with 14 bases between. CDR3 bases: TGCGCCAGCAGCTTATCCGGGGGAGGCGCAGATACGCAGTATTTT. This encodes CASSLSGGGADTQYF. Filled out from reference TRBV5-1 and TRBJ2-3, the complete variable domain reads KAGVTQTPRYLIKTRGQQVTLSCSPISGHRSVSWYQQTPGQGLQFLFEYFSETQRNKGNFPGRFSGRQFSNSRSEMNVSTLELGDSALYLCASSLSGGGADTQYFGPGTRLTVL.

This clonotype is labeled as medium-sized. The rearrangement uses TRBV6-1 and TRBJ2-6, with D possibly matching TRBD1 (6 bases). The V gene lost 5 bases and the J gene lost 4 bases, with 15 bases spanning the gap. Germline V gene data show CDR1 as MNHNS and CDR2 as SASEGT. CDR3 length: 16 residues. The CDR3: CASSPTTGSGANVLTF. CDR3 coding DNA: TGTGCCAGCAGTCCAACCACAGGGTCAGGGGCCAACGTCCTGACTTTC.

The chain joins TRBV7-9 to TRBJ2-3; 8 bases match TRBD1. The V gene end was trimmed by 2 bases and the J gene end by 0 bases; junction bases not matched to a gene: 1. The CDR3 length is 15 residues. Germline CDR1 reads SEHNR; CDR2 reads FQNEAQ (reference sequence). The CDR3 DNA is TGTGCCAGCAGCTTACAGGGGGCGAGCACAGATACGCAGTATTTT. This sequence encodes CASSLQGASTDTQYF.

This clonotype was detected a few times. The J gene is TRBJ1-2, the V gene TRBV14; D might be TRBD1 (6 bases). The CDR3 is 16 amino acids. Deletions cut 0 bases from V and 4 bases from J, with 15 bases between. CDR1 and CDR2 (germline): SGHDN, FVKESK. CDR3 sequence: CASSQDQGTGGYGYTF. As DNA, the CDR3 is TGTGCCAGCAGCCAAGATCAGGGGACCGGCGGCTATGGCTACACCTTC.

This clonotype was detected a few times. V gene TRBV20-1 combines with J gene TRBJ2-7, with D maybe TRBD2 (6 bases). The CDR3 loop spans 17 amino acids. Per germline, CDR1 DFQATT and CDR2 SNEGSKA (reference sequence). V was clipped by 4 bases and J by 3 bases, with 25 bases between them. The CDR3 spells CSAIPPKRIADVYEQYF. DNA of the CDR3: TGCAGTGCTATTCCCCCTAAACGAATAGCGGATGTCTACGAGCAGTACTTC.